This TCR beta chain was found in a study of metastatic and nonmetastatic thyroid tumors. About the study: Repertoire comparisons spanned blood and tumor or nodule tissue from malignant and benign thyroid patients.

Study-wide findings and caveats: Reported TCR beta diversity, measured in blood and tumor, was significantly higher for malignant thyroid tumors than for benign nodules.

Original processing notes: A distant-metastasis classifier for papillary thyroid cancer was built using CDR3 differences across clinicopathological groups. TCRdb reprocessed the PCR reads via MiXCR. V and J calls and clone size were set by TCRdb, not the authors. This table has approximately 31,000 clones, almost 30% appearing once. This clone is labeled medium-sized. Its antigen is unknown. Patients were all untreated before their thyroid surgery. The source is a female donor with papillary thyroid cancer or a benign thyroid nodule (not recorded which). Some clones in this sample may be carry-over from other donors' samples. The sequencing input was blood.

The CDR3 bases are TGTGCCAGCAGGAGACAGGGGCCACTTTCACCCCTCCACTTT. It specifies CASRRQGPLSPLHF. The chain combines TRBV2 with TRBJ1-6; TRBD1 aligns across 8 bases. The CDR3 runs to 14 residues. The V segment lost 6 bases and the J segment 9 bases; nucleotides outside the gene matches: 7. Germline CDR1 SNHLY, CDR2 FYNNEI.